This T cell receptor beta chain was recorded in a study of shared clonotypes between healthy human individuals. Study information: Each donor's CD4 naive and CD4 memory cells filled three plates apiece, CD8 naive two, and CD8 memory one.

V was cut by 3 bases and J by 5 bases, with 13 bases left in between. Germline V CDR1 and CDR2: MDHEN, SYDVKM. This CDR3 is 14 amino acids long. Splitting the CD4+ cells yielded a CD45RA+ naive subset and a CD45RA-negative memory subset. Only in-frame clones appear in the TCRdb table, and some are missing; sequencing was by immunoSEQ multiplex PCR. The sample includes approximately 2,300,000 clones, approximately 90% of them seen just once. The sequenced material came from naive CD4+ T cells from PBMCs. Regarding subset: CD45RA+ positively selected. This rearrangement joins TRBV28 to TRBJ1-1; D ambiguous. This TCR came from a man younger than 30 in good health. Some clones in this sample may be carry-over from other donors' samples. The CDR3 loop is CASSLLERRTEAFF. Here the CDR3 DNA reads TGTGCCAGCAGTTTGCTCGAAAGGAGGACTGAAGCTTTCTTT.